This is a list of T cell receptor beta chains from one sample in a study of circulating and synovial CD4+ cells in juvenile arthritis. Here immunoSEQ multiplex PCR was the method, and the copy in TCRdb shows in-frame clones only, minus some. The data hold some 35,000 clones, with nearly 97% observed a single time. Sample: CD4+ T cells from blood. The receptor set was obtained from a human donor with juvenile idiopathic arthritis. Each CDR3 is given with its conserved first and last residue. A D gene is named only where the DNA matches it firmly. For some rows the clone size is stated as once, few or many, or as a class when expanded; others skip it.

V gene,J gene,clone size,D gene,CDR3 protein,CDR3 DNA
TRBV28,TRBJ2-7,NA,TRBD2,CASSLSRLGTSGSEYEQYF,TGTGCCAGCAGTCTCTCCCGCCTTGGGACTAGCGGGAGTGAGTACGAGCAGTACTTC
TRBV5-6,TRBJ1-4,NA,TRBD1,CASSLKPRGPNEKLFF,TGTGCCAGCAGCTTAAAGCCCAGGGGGCCTAATGAAAAACTGTTTTTT
TRBV28,TRBJ1-2,NA,NA,CASSLGGGNYGYTF,TGTGCCAGCAGTTTAGGGGGAGGAAACTATGGCTACACCTTC
TRBV27,TRBJ1-6,NA,NA,CASSLSIRGPASGSPLHF,TGTGCCAGCAGTTTATCGATAAGAGGGCCAGCCTCCGGATCCCCCCTCCACTTT
TRBV25-1,TRBJ2-1,NA,TRBD2,CASSDYEHLAGGPSEQFF,TGTGCCAGCAGTGACTACGAACACCTAGCGGGAGGGCCCAGTGAGCAGTTCTTC
TRBV7-2,TRBJ2-7,NA,TRBD2,CASSLTSGGAVEQYF,TGTGCCAGCAGCTTGACTAGCGGGGGGGCGGTTGAGCAGTACTTC
TRBV5-4,TRBJ2-5,NA,NA,CASSPYQETQYF,TGTGCCAGCAGCCCATACCAAGAGACCCAGTACTTC
TRBV19,TRBJ2-1,NA,NA,CASSQTGFGEAEQFF,TGTGCCAGTAGTCAGACCGGATTCGGGGAAGCTGAGCAGTTCTTC
TRBV6-1,TRBJ2-3,NA,TRBD1,CASSGGQFSYF,TGTGCCAGCAGTGGGGGACAGTTCTCATATTTT
TRBV4-2,TRBJ2-7,NA,TRBD2,CASSQVLGLAGSEQYF,TGTGCCAGCAGCCAAGTGTTGGGACTAGCGGGATCCGAGCAGTACTTC
TRBV28,TRBJ1-2,NA,TRBD1,CASSPTGKIYGYTF,TGTGCCAGCAGCCCGACAGGGAAAATCTATGGCTACACCTTC
TRBV28,TRBJ1-5,once,NA,CASRSQGQPQHF,TGTGCCAGCAGATCTCAGGGTCAGCCCCAGCATTTT
TRBV10-3,TRBJ2-3,NA,TRBD2,CATRTSGSTDTQYF,TGTGCCACCAGGACTAGCGGTAGCACAGATACGCAGTATTTT
TRBV30,TRBJ2-5,NA,NA,CAWSGGLQETQYF,TGTGCCTGGAGTGGAGGCCTCCAAGAGACCCAGTACTTC
TRBV5-4,TRBJ2-1,NA,NA,CASRQMGGLGQFF,TGTGCCAGCAGACAGATGGGGGGGCTAGGGCAGTTCTTC
TRBV28,TRBJ2-7,NA,NA,CASSLWPESYEQYF,TGTGCCAGCAGTTTATGGCCAGAATCCTACGAGCAGTACTTC
TRBV6-5,TRBJ1-5,NA,NA,CASSYGANSNQPQHF,TGTGCCAGCAGTTACGGGGCTAATAGCAATCAGCCCCAGCATTTT
TRBV29-1,TRBJ2-7,NA,TRBD1,CSVEIGDRSSGEQYF,TGCAGCGTAGAAATCGGGGACAGGTCATCGGGGGAGCAGTACTTC
TRBV7-2,TRBJ2-7,NA,NA,CASSSSSLGLGVILGQYF,TGTGCCAGCAGCTCATCATCCCTTGGGTTGGGAGTTATCCTCGGGCAGTACTTC
TRBV5-1,TRBJ2-7,NA,NA,CASSLGGSSYEQYF,TGCGCCAGCAGCTTGGGAGGGAGCTCCTACGAGCAGTACTTC
TRBV5-1,TRBJ1-1,NA,NA,CASSLVRGDRNTEAFF,TGCGCCAGCAGCTTGGTTCGCGGGGATCGGAACACTGAAGCTTTCTTT
TRBV5-4,TRBJ2-3,NA,NA,CASSAGGSTDTQYF,TGTGCCAGCAGCGCCGGCGGGAGCACAGATACGCAGTATTTT
TRBV2,TRBJ2-5,NA,TRBD2,CASSLAGGETQYF,TGTGCCAGCAGCCTAGCGGGAGGAGAGACCCAGTACTTC
TRBV10-3,TRBJ2-7,NA,NA,CAISESSGSYEQYF,TGTGCCATCAGTGAGTCTAGCGGCTCCTACGAGCAGTACTTC
TRBV27,TRBJ2-7,NA,NA,CASAVTQGLYEQYF,TGTGCCAGCGCGGTTACGCAGGGCCTCTACGAGCAGTACTTC
TRBV2,TRBJ1-2,NA,NA,CASSATGVANYGYTF,TGTGCCAGCAGTGCCACAGGAGTAGCTAACTATGGCTACACCTTC
TRBV28,TRBJ2-1,NA,NA,CASKGGTDSYNEQFF,TGTGCCAGCAAAGGCGGGACGGATTCCTACAATGAGCAGTTCTTC
TRBV10-2,TRBJ2-3,NA,TRBD2,CASSESAGVFTQYF,TGCGCCAGCAGTGAATCAGCGGGAGTTTTCACGCAGTATTTT
TRBV5-4,TRBJ2-3,NA,TRBD2,CASSSGTSGGITDTQYF,TGTGCCAGCAGCTCGGGGACTAGCGGGGGAATCACAGATACGCAGTATTTT
TRBV7-2,TRBJ1-2,NA,NA,CASSHRTDKNYGYTF,TGTGCCAGCAGCCACAGGACAGATAAAAACTATGGCTACACCTTC
TRBV29-1,TRBJ2-3,NA,TRBD2,CSVAGLATDTQYF,TGCAGCGTCGCGGGACTAGCTACAGATACGCAGTATTTT
TRBV27,TRBJ1-6,NA,TRBD1,CASSLYGTGSSYNSPLHF,TGTGCCAGCAGTTTATACGGGACAGGGAGCTCCTATAATTCCCCCCTCCACTTT
TRBV14,TRBJ2-7,NA,NA,CASSPWGLRTPTSYEQYF,TGTGCCAGCAGCCCTTGGGGCCTTCGGACGCCGACCTCCTACGAGCAGTACTTC
TRBV7-9,TRBJ2-5,NA,NA,CASSLGGEETQYF,TGTGCCAGCAGCTTAGGGGGGGAAGAGACCCAGTACTTC
TRBV5-4,TRBJ2-6,NA,NA,CASSLAHSGANVLTF,TGTGCCAGCAGCTTGGCACACTCTGGGGCCAACGTCCTGACTTTC
TRBV2,TRBJ2-7,NA,TRBD1,CASSGQGGYEQYF,TGTGCCAGCAGCGGACAGGGAGGCTACGAGCAGTACTTC
TRBV18,TRBJ1-1,NA,NA,CASSPTGTTEAFF,TGTGCCAGCTCACCGACGGGTACCACTGAAGCTTTCTTT
TRBV10-3,TRBJ2-2,NA,TRBD2,CAIRVSSGRDTGELFF,TGTGCCATCAGGGTTTCTAGCGGGAGGGACACCGGGGAGCTGTTTTTT
TRBV30,TRBJ2-7,NA,TRBD1,CAWSRTGRTYEQYF,TGTGCCTGGAGTCGGACAGGCCGGACCTACGAGCAGTACTTC
TRBV28,TRBJ2-7,NA,TRBD1,CASSSPGQGSHEQYF,TGTGCCAGCAGTTCCCCCGGACAGGGTTCCCACGAGCAGTACTTC
TRBV2,TRBJ2-1,NA,TRBD2,CASSDLILAGGPGEQFF,TGTGCCAGCAGTGACCTAATACTAGCGGGGGGGCCTGGGGAGCAGTTCTTC
TRBV5-1,TRBJ1-1,NA,TRBD1,CASSSRTGGVYTEAFF,TGCGCCAGCAGCTCTCGGACAGGGGGCGTGTACACTGAAGCTTTCTTT
TRBV18,TRBJ2-3,NA,TRBD2,CASSPLSGGSTDTQYF,TGTGCCAGCTCACCACTCTCGGGAGGGTCTACAGATACGCAGTATTTT
TRBV30,TRBJ1-2,once,NA,CAWSRVTGLGYTF,TGTGCCTGGAGTCGGGTCACAGGGCTGGGCTACACCTTC
TRBV27,TRBJ2-6,NA,NA,CASSPQYRDGGANVLTF,TGTGCCAGCAGTCCACAATACAGGGACGGTGGGGCCAACGTCCTGACTTTC
TRBV5-8,TRBJ2-3,NA,NA,CASKRGYTDTQYF,TGTGCCAGCAAAAGGGGATACACAGATACGCAGTATTTT
TRBV7-7,TRBJ2-3,NA,TRBD1,CASSFQGADTQYF,TGTGCCAGCAGCTTCCAGGGGGCAGATACGCAGTATTTT
TRBV6-1,TRBJ2-1,NA,TRBD2,CASSESGRTYNEQFF,TGTGCCAGCAGTGAAAGCGGGAGAACGTACAATGAGCAGTTCTTC
TRBV7-2,TRBJ1-2,NA,NA,CASSLDPGWNYGYTF,TGTGCCAGCAGCTTAGATCCAGGGTGGAACTATGGCTACACCTTC